This entry describes one T cell receptor (beta chain). The data originate from a study of T cell repertoires in cytomegalovirus infection. TCRdb used MiXCR to reprocess the reads, holding one entry per CDR3 protein. The sample lists nearly 650,000 distinct CDR3 sequences; about 24% were seen once. The source of this sequence is a human donor in good health (CMV status not recorded). Some clones in this sample may be carry-over from other donors' samples. The material sequenced was CD8+ T cells from PBMCs.

CDR3 residues: CASSQDGDGQYF. CDR3 coding DNA: TGTGCCAGCAGCCAGGACGGGGACGGGCAGTACTTC. The gene calls are TRBV14 and TRBJ2-5; D is tentatively TRBD1 or TRBD2 (5 bases each). Germline values: CDR1 SGHDN, CDR2 FVKESK. CDR3 length: 12 amino acids. The V end lost 3 bases, the J end lost 11 bases, and 13 bases lay between the germline ends.